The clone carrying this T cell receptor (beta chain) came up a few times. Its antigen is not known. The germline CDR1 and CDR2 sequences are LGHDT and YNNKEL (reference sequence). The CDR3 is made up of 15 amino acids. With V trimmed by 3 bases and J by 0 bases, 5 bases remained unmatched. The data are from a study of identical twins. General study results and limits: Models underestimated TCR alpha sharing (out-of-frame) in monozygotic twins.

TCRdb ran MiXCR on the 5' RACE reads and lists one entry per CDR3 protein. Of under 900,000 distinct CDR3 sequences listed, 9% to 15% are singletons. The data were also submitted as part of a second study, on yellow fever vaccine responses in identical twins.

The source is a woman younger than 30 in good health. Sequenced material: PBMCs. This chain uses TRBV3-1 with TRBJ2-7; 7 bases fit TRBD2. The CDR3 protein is CASSHGGSLSYEQYF. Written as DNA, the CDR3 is TGTGCCAGCAGCCATGGCGGGAGCCTCTCCTACGAGCAGTACTTC.